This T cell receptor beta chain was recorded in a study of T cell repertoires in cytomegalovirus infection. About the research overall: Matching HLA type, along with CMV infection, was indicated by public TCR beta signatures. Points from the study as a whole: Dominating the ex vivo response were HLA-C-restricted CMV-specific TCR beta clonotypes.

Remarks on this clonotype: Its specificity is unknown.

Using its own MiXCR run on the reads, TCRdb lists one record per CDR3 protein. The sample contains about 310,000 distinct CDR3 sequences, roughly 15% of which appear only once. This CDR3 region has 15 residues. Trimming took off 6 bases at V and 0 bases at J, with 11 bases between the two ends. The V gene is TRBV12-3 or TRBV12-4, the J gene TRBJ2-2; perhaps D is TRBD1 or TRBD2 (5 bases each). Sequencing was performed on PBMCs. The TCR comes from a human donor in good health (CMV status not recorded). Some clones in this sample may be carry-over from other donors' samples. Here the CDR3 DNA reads TGTGCCAGCAGAACCATGGGACCGAACACCGGGGAGCTGTTTTTT. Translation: CASRTMGPNTGELFF.